This T cell receptor beta chain emerged from a study of Graves' ophthalmopathy and Graves' hyperthyroidism. Per germline, CDR1 MDHEN and CDR2 SYDVKM. The CDR3 runs to 15 residues. V was shortened by 4 bases and J by 4 bases, with 14 bases between the two germline ends. Amplification of TCR beta CDR3 regions used RNA transcripts. Second-round multiplex PCR came after first-round RT-PCR with HTBI primers. TCRdb reprocessed the multiplex PCR reads with MiXCR, giving one entry per CDR3 protein. Among about 220,000 distinct CDR3 sequences listed, around a fifth were seen once. PBMCs came from approximately 9.6 ml of fresh peripheral blood. There are many counts of this clonotype.

This receptor was identified in a woman aged 50 to 60 with Graves' ophthalmopathy. The V call is TRBV28, the J call TRBJ1-5; weak D call: TRBD1 (5 bases). The material sequenced was peripheral blood. CDR3 nucleotides: TGTGCCAGCAGTTCCCTGGGGGACCGGAATCAGCCCCAGCATTTT. It is translated as CASSSLGDRNQPQHF.